This paragraph reports one T cell receptor (beta chain). Per the germline V gene, CDR1 is LNHDA and CDR2 is SQIVND (reference sequence). This CDR3 is 15 amino acids long. Deletions cut 3 bases from V and 4 bases from J, with 12 bases between. At a deep level, the assay was run. Under the authors' procedure: Filtering differed for immunoSEQ, which gave only junction sequences without quality scores. The method was immunoSEQ multiplex PCR; TCRdb's version includes in-frame clones alone and lacks a portion of them. V and J calls and clone size are copied from that table; D and trimming were computed from the DNA. The repertoire includes 2,500,000 or so clones, more than 85% of them detected once, and around 0.4% sits in the top ten. The sample is drawn from a study of shared clonotypes between healthy human individuals. Study as a whole: Three CD4 naive, three CD4 memory, two CD8 naive and one CD8 memory plate were used per donor.

V is TRBV19 and J is TRBJ2-2; the D gene is possibly TRBD1 (6 bases). The sequence was obtained from a man younger than 30 in good health. Some clones in this sample may be carry-over from other donors' samples. Sequencing was carried out using naive CD4+ T cells from PBMCs. Specified subset: CD45RA+ positively selected. CDR3 nucleotide sequence: TGTGCCAGTAGTATGGGACAAACTGTCACCGGGGAGCTGTTTTTT. Amino acids: CASSMGQTVTGELFF.